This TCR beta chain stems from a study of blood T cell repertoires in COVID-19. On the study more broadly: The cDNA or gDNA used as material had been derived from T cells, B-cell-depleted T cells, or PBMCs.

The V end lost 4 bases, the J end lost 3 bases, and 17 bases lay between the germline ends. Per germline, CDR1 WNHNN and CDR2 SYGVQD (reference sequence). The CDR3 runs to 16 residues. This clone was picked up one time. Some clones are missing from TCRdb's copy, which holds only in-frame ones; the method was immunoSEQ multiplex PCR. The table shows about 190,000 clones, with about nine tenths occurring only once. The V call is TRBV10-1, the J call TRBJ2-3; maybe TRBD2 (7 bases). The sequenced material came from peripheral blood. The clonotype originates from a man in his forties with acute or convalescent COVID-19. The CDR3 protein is CASSGFGLGGTDTQYF. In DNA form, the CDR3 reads TGCGCCAGCAGTGGTTTCGGACTAGGGGGGACAGATACGCAGTATTTT.